These 19 T cell receptor beta chains came from one sample sequenced in a study of shared clonotypes between healthy human individuals. The table came from immunoSEQ multiplex PCR; TCRdb's copy has only in-frame clones and leaves some out. The sample holds 180,000 or so clones, 90% to 95% seen once. The specimen sequenced was naive CD4+ T cells sorted from blood. Described subset: CD45RA+ positively selected. Every receptor here comes from a woman under 40 in good health.

V gene TRBV28 combines with J gene TRBJ2-7; 10 positions match TRBD1. The V gene end was trimmed by 8 bases and the J gene end by 3 bases; junction bases not matched to a gene: 22. Germline values: CDR1 MDHEN, CDR2 SYDVKM. The CDR3 has 19 residues. The CDR3 sequence is CASPPRLGVFGDRGYEQYF. CDR3 nucleotides: TGTGCCAGCCCCCCTAGGTTGGGTGTTTTTGGGGACAGGGGCTACGAGCAGTACTTC.

The V call is TRBV7-9, the J call TRBJ2-7; TRBD2 matches at 10 bases. CDR1 is SEHNR, CDR2 FQNEAQ, per germline (reference sequence). V lost 2 bases to trimming and J lost 5 bases; unmatched junction nucleotides: 15. This CDR3 region has 18 residues. The CDR3 region is CASSLRARGLAESHEQYF. The CDR3 nucleotides are TGTGCCAGCAGCTTACGAGCGAGAGGACTAGCGGAGAGCCACGAGCAGTACTTC.

This clone has a single count. The chain recombines TRBV11-2 with TRBJ2-7; 9 bases align to TRBD2. The CDR3 is made up of 15 amino acids. The J segment lost 6 bases and the V segment lost 5 bases, leaving 11 bases of the junction unmatched. CDR1 and CDR2 (germline): SGHAT, FQNNGV. In DNA form, the CDR3 reads TGTGCCAGCAGCCGTGTGGCGGGAGGGGTGAGCGAGCAGTACTTC. This encodes CASSRVAGGVSEQYF.

The rearrangement joins TRBV7-8 to TRBJ1-1, with 7 nucleotides matching TRBD1. The CDR3 is made up of 16 amino acids. The V and J ends lost 8 bases and 4 bases, in that order; junction bases with no gene match: 16. Germline CDR1 reads SGHVS; CDR2 reads FQNEAQ. The CDR3 DNA sequence: TGTGCCAGCTTCGGGCTTAGGGACAGCTCGAGCACTGAAGCTTTCTTT. Its translation is CASFGLRDSSSTEAFF. The full variable domain, completed using reference TRBV7-8 and TRBJ1-1, is GAGVSQSPRYKVAKRGQDVALRCDPISGHVSLFWYQQALGQGPEFLTYFQNEAQLDKSGLPSDRFFAERPEGSVSTLKIQRTQQEDSAVYLCASFGLRDSSSTEAFFGQGTRLTVV.

This rearrangement joins TRBV7-2 to TRBJ1-4, with D possibly TRBD1 on 5 matching bases. CDR3 length: 16 residues. V was pared by 4 bases and J by 0 bases, with 12 bases between. Per the germline V gene, CDR1 is SGHTA and CDR2 is FQGNSA. The CDR3 loop is CASSSRVLATNEKLFF. The CDR3 coding sequence is TGTGCCAGCAGCTCCAGGGTCCTTGCAACTAATGAAAAACTGTTTTTT.

This chain joins TRBV5-4 and TRBJ2-7; 8 nucleotides align to TRBD1. CDR1 is SGHNT and CDR2 is YYREEE in the germline V gene (reference sequence). CDR3 length: 15 amino acids. Unmatched junction bases numbered 12, after V lost 3 bases and J lost 7 bases. CDR3 amino acids: CASSYGQGRTEEQYF. The CDR3 DNA sequence: TGTGCCAGCAGCTACGGACAGGGACGGACTGAAGAGCAGTACTTC.

The CDR3 nucleotides read TGCGCCAGCAGTCAATCGCAAGGGGCTCGTGCCTATGGCTACACCTTC. Translated, it gives CASSQSQGARAYGYTF. The chain carries TRBV23-1 and TRBJ1-2, with D perhaps TRBD1 (5 bases). TRBV23-1 is noted as an ORF with a role that remains uncertain. The length of the CDR3 is 16 residues. Trimming pared 0 bases from V and 4 bases from J, leaving 15 bases between.

J is TRBJ2-7 and V is TRBV5-4; TRBD2 matches 10 bases. Germline CDR1 SGHNT, CDR2 YYREEE (reference sequence). This CDR3 is built from 16 residues. Trimming cost V 3 bases and J 0 bases; bases outside gene matches: 6. DNA of the CDR3: TGTGCCAGCAGCTCGACAGGACTAGCGGCCTCCTACGAGCAGTACTTC. Protein product: CASSSTGLAASYEQYF.

V and J are TRBV10-3 and TRBJ1-5, with TRBD1 matching 9 bases. V lost 6 bases, J lost 6 bases, and 15 bases stayed unmatched. This CDR3 region has 17 residues. Germline V lookup: CDR1 ENHRY, CDR2 SYGVKD. The CDR3, as DNA: TGTGCCATCAGCGCGGGCCCATCACAGGGGGCAGGTCAGCCCCAGCATTTT. It translates to CAISAGPSQGAGQPQHF.

The chain recombines TRBV2 with TRBJ2-1; 10 nucleotides line up with TRBD2. The length of the CDR3 is 14 residues. Looked up from germline, CDR1 is SNHLY and CDR2 is FYNNEI. V dropped 7 bases and J dropped 6; count of bases not matched to a gene: 6. CDR3 residues: CASTRTSGINEQFF. The CDR3 DNA reads as TGTGCCAGCACCCGGACTAGCGGTATCAATGAGCAGTTCTTC.

The rearrangement uses TRBV7-9 and TRBJ2-5; TRBD1 is a possible D gene (6 bases). The end of the DNA aligns better with TRBJ2-7, so the J call may be wrong. In germline, CDR1 is SEHNR, CDR2 FQNEAQ (reference sequence). The CDR3 has 15 amino acids. The CDR3 nucleotides are TGTGCCAGCAGCACCGGACAGCACCTTATCTACGAGCAGTACTTC. This translates into CASSTGQHLIYEQYF.

The chain recombines TRBV28 with TRBJ2-7; D ambiguous. The V and J ends lost 5 bases and 4 bases respectively, with 18 bases between them. CDR1 is MDHEN, CDR2 SYDVKM, per germline. The CDR3 has 15 residues. The DNA for the CDR3 is TGTGCCAGCAGTCCCCCCTTTGGGCGCCTATACGAGCAGTACTTC. It yields the protein CASSPPFGRLYEQYF.

The chain couples TRBV10-3 to TRBJ1-3; D uncertain. Trimming took 0 bases from V and 0 from J, leaving 9 bases between them. From germline, CDR1 is ENHRY and CDR2 SYGVKD. This CDR3 has 16 residues. This chain's CDR3 is CAISESPLDSGNTIYF. The CDR3 DNA sequence: TGTGCCATCAGTGAGTCCCCTTTGGACTCTGGAAACACCATATATTTT.

The chain combines TRBV9 with TRBJ2-5; D gene uncertain. The DNA end lines up better with TRBJ2-7; the J call may be wrong. Germline CDR1 reads SGDLS; CDR2 reads YYNGEE. The CDR3 spans 14 residues. In DNA form, the CDR3 reads TGTGCCAGCAGCGTAGGGGGTTTCCCCTACGAGCAGTACTTC. Translating gives CASSVGGFPYEQYF.

This chain connects TRBV19 to TRBJ2-5; a possible D gene is TRBD1 (5 bases). The J call may be incorrect, as the DNA end agrees better with TRBJ2-7. Germline lookup yields CDR1 LNHDA and CDR2 SQIVND (reference sequence). The CDR3 runs to 13 residues. In nucleotides, the CDR3 is TGTGCCAGTAGTCCCGACAGCAGCTACGAGCAGTACTTC. Translating it yields CASSPDSSYEQYF.

This rearrangement joins TRBV30 to TRBJ2-7; possible D gene TRBD1, 6 bases. Trimming took 0 bases from V and 2 from J, leaving 11 bases between them. Germline V gene data show CDR1 as GTSNPN and CDR2 as SVGIG (reference sequence). This CDR3 is 14 amino acids long. The CDR3 nucleotides are TGTGCCTGGAGTGTTTCAGGGGTTCCCTACGAGCAGTACTTC. This gives the protein CAWSVSGVPYEQYF.

This chain joins TRBV5-1 and TRBJ2-6; a weak D match, TRBD1 (6 bases). The germline gives CDR1 SGHRS, CDR2 YFSETQ. The CDR3 contains 16 residues. Trimming took 4 bases from V and 0 from J, leaving 11 bases between them. DNA for the CDR3: TGCGCCAGCAGCCGAAGGACAGCCTCTGGGGCCAACGTCCTGACTTTC. Translated, it gives CASSRRTASGANVLTF. The variable domain in full, completed from reference TRBV5-1 and TRBJ2-6, reads KAGVTQTPRYLIKTRGQQVTLSCSPISGHRSVSWYQQTPGQGLQFLFEYFSETQRNKGNFPGRFSGRQFSNSRSEMNVSTLELGDSALYLCASSRRTASGANVLTFGAGSRLTVL.

This chain links TRBV9 with TRBJ2-1, with 11 nucleotides matching TRBD2. CDR1 is SGDLS and CDR2 is YYNGEE in the germline V gene. V gave up 4 bases and J gave up 9 bases; unmatched junction bases: 9. This CDR3 region has 15 residues. The CDR3 region is CASSTTRLAGIEQFF. In nucleotides, the CDR3 is TGTGCCAGCAGCACAACCAGACTAGCGGGAATTGAGCAGTTCTTC.

The chain combines TRBV7-9 with TRBJ2-6; possible D gene TRBD1, 5 bases. The CDR3 runs to 18 residues. V gave up 7 bases and J gave up 1 base, with 20 bases separating them. Per the germline V gene, CDR1 is SEHNR and CDR2 is FQNEAQ (reference sequence). The CDR3 spells CASTQPDTEISGANVLTF. The CDR3 region has the DNA TGTGCCAGCACCCAGCCGGACACCGAAATATCTGGGGCCAACGTCCTGACTTTC. The full variable domain, with the rest looked up from reference TRBV7-9 and TRBJ2-6, is DTGVSQNPRHKITKRGQNVTFRCDPISEHNRLYWYRQTLGQGPEFLTYFQNEAQLEKSRLLSDRFSAERPKGSFSTLEIQRTEQGDSAMYLCASTQPDTEISGANVLTFGAGSRLTVL.